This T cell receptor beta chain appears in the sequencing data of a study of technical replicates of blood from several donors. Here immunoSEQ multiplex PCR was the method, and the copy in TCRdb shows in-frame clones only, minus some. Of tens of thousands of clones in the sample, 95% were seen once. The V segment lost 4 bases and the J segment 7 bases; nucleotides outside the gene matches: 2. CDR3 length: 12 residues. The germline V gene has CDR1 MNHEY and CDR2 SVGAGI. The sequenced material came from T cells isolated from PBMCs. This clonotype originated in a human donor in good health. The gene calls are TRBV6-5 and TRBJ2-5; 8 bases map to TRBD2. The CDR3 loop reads CASSFREGTQYF. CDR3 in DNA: TGTGCCAGCAGTTTCCGGGAGGGGACCCAGTACTTC.